This entry is about one T cell receptor (beta chain). Original data processing: Estimated nucleated cell counts came from reference gene primer amplification. The repertoire was sequenced with immunoSEQ multiplex PCR; TCRdb's copy has only in-frame clones and lacks some. V, J and clone size reflect that table, while D and trimming were determined from the DNA. The repertoire holds about 440,000 clones, with approximately 90% as singletons. The participants were between roughly 18 and 100 years old and came from under 25 US areas. This record belongs to a study of blood T cell repertoires in COVID-19. Looking at the study overall: The cDNA or gDNA used as material had been derived from T cells, B-cell-depleted T cells, or PBMCs.

This sequence was found in a young woman with acute COVID-19. Source material: PBMCs or T cells enriched from blood (not recorded which).

The CDR3 coding sequence is TGTGCCAGCAGCTTCCAGGGTATCGGGGAGCTGTTTTTT. The encoded protein is CASSFQGIGELFF. The chain links TRBV11-2 to TRBJ2-2; tentative D call: TRBD1 (5 bases). Trimming pared 3 bases from V and 7 bases from J, leaving 9 bases between. The CDR3 is 13 amino acids. From germline, CDR1 is SGHAT and CDR2 FQNNGV.